Listed here is a single TCR beta chain. Its antigen remains unknown. This sample was included in a study of CXCR3-negative and CXCR3-positive naive CD8 T cells. Study results and caveats: Relative to CXCR3-negative naive cells, CXCR3-positive naive cells had more hydrophobic TRB CDR3s.

Germline CDR1 is WSHSY and CDR2 is SAAADI. The CDR3 totals 14 residues. UMI-tagged TRB cDNA libraries were built via 5' RACE. TCRdb reanalyzed the 5' RACE reads and collapses them to one entry per CDR3 protein, without DNA. Its clone listing holds more than 65,000 distinct CDR3 sequences. The chain couples TRBV10-2 to TRBJ2-1; TCRdb's assignment of TRBD1 cannot be checked, as there is no DNA. The source material was naive CXCR3- CD8+ T cells from blood. As to subset: CD45RO-CCR7+CD27+CD95- naive CD8+ T cells lacking CXCR3 (TNR3-). This clonotype originated in a human donor in good health. Some clones in this sample may be carry-over from other donors' samples. Here the CDR3 reads CASSVRGSYNEQFF.